Sequencing of this TCR beta chain was carried out in a study of PD-1 blockade in mismatch repair-deficient tumors (dated by TCRdb to about 2017). Study-wide context: Between September 2013 and September 2016, the trial enrolled some 91 consecutive patients with over 10 mismatch repair-deficient cancer types, every one of whom had been previously treated and was progressing. Tumor-associated T cell clones in the peripheral blood of patients responding to PD-1 blockade were tracked using deep sequencing of TCR CDR3 regions.

As concerns this clone: Its antigen is unknown. Base qualities were left out, and no much larger clone turns up one base away.

Mismatch repair deficiency was established in every enrolled patient by polymerase chain reaction or immunohistochemistry. A few patients who responded to pembrolizumab therapy underwent TCR sequencing. The phase II trial prospectively tested pembrolizumab PD-1 blockade in advanced mismatch repair-deficient cancers regardless of tissue of origin. Peripheral blood T cell samples were gathered serially, both before PD-1 blockade started and at multiple time points afterward. Blood sampling times were expressed in weeks after the first pembrolizumab dose. Beyond this particular receptor, the publication reports: Tumor-resident clones, often undetectable in blood before treatment, expanded rapidly after pembrolizumab and then contracted, generally before radiologic responses.

Libraries were constructed by the immunoSEQ multiplex PCR assay. TCRdb's version of the immuneACCESS table is confined to in-frame rearrangements and falls short of the full clone set. An unresolved V gene accounts for under half of the shortfall where checked; the remainder is of unknown origin. For this sample there are about 68,000 clones; 78% appear just once. Over 4.5% of the sample is in the top ten clones. Taken from cysteine to phenylalanine, the CDR3 has 15 residues. Here the CDR3 DNA is all that survives: 45 bases in frame from base 1. CDR1 MDHEN and CDR2 SYDVKM are derived from the germline V gene. Trimming costs V 7 bases and J 5 bases, and their ends lie 20 bases apart.

Specimen: peripheral blood, collected 2 weeks after starting pembrolizumab. The receptor comes from an adult with mismatch repair-deficient cancer. The rearranged chain carries TRBV28 and TRBJ2-5; confidence is insufficient to name the D gene. The sequenced DNA: TGTGCCAGCACCTCCAACGCTGGTAATTGGGAGACCCAGTACTTC. Its translation reads: CASTSNAGNWETQYF.